This record covers a single TCR beta chain. Its cognate antigen is unknown. The table came from immunoSEQ multiplex PCR; TCRdb's copy has only in-frame clones and leaves some out. The sample has around 8,800 clones, around 83% seen once. This specimen belongs to a study of chemoradiotherapy in HPV16-positive cancers. Findings of the study overall: Candidate HPV-specific clones and E7-related TCR motifs grew in tumor during treatment.

The CDR3 runs 14 residues. V lost 5 bases, J lost 4 bases, and 11 bases lay in between. Germline CDR1 and CDR2: MDHEN and SYDVKM. The V call is TRBV28, the J call TRBJ1-4, with D unclear. The TCR was taken from a human donor with HPV-associated anogenital cancer. This specimen consisted of tumor tissue, obtained from a patient who underwent chemoradiotherapy. CDR3 nucleotides: TGTGCCAGCAGTAGGGCGGGTGGTAATGAAAAACTGTTTTTT. Residues: CASSRAGGNEKLFF.